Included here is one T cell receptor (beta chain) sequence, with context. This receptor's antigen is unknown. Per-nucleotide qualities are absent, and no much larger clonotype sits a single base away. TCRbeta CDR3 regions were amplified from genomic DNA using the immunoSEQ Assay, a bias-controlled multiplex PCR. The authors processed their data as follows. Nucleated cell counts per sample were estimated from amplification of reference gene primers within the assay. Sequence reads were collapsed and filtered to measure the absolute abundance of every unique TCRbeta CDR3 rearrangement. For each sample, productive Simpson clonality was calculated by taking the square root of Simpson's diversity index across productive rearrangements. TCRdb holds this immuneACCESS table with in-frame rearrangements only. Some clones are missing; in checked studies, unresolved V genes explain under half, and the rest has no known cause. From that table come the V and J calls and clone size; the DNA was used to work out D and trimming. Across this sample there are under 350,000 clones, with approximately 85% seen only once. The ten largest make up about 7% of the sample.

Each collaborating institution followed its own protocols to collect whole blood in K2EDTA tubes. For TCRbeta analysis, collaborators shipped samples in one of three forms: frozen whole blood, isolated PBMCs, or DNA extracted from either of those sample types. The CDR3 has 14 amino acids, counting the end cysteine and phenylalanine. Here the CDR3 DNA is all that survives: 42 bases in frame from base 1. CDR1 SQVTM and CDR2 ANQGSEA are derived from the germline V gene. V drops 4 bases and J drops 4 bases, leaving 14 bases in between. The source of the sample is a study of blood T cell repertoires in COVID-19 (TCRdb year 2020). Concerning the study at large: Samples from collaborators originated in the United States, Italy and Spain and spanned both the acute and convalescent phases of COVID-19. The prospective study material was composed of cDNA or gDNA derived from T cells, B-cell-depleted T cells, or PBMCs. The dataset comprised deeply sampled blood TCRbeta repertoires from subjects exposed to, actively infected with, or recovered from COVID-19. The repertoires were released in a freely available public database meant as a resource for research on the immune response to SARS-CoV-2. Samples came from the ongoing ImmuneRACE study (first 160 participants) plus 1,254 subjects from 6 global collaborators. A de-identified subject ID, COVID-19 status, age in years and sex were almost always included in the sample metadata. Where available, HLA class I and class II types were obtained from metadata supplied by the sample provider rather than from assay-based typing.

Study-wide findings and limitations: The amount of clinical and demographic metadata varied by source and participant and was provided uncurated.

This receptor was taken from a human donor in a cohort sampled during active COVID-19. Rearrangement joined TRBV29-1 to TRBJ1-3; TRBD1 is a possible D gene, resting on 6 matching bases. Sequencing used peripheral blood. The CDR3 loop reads CSVGLGGQGNTIYF. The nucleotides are TGCAGCGTTGGGCTCGGGGGGCAAGGAAACACCATATATTTT.